The following is a T cell receptor (beta chain) sequence with its context. The record originates from a study of blood T cell repertoires in COVID-19. This CDR3 has 16 residues. V gave up 3 bases and J gave up 8 bases; unmatched junction bases: 12. The germline gives CDR1 MDHEN, CDR2 SYDVKM. This table comes from immunoSEQ multiplex PCR, and its TCRdb copy is limited to in-frame clones, with some not included. Among some 210,000 clones listed, around four fifths were seen once. This sequence joins TRBV28 and TRBJ1-2; 10 bases are a match to TRBD1. This clonotype originated in a man in his fifties or sixties with active or convalescent COVID-19. The source material was peripheral blood. The CDR3 loop reads CASSLGTGETGGGYTF. The CDR3 bases are TGTGCCAGCAGTTTGGGGACAGGGGAGACAGGGGGCGGCTACACCTTC.